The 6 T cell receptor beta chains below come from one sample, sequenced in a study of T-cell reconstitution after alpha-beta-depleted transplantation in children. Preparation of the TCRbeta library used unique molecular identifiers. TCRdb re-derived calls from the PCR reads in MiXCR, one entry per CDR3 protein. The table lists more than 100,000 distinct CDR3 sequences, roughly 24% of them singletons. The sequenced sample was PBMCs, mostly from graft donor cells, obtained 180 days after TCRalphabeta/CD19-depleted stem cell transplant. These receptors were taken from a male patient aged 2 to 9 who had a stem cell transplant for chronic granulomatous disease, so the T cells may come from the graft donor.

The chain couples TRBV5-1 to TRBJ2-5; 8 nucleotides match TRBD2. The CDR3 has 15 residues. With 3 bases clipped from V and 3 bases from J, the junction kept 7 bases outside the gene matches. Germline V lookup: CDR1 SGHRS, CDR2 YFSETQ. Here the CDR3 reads CASSCGLAPKETQYF. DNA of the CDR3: TGCGCCAGCAGCTGTGGACTAGCTCCGAAAGAGACCCAGTACTTC. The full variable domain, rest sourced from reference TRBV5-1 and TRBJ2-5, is KAGVTQTPRYLIKTRGQQVTLSCSPISGHRSVSWYQQTPGQGLQFLFEYFSETQRNKGNFPGRFSGRQFSNSRSEMNVSTLELGDSALYLCASSCGLAPKETQYFGPGTRLLVL.

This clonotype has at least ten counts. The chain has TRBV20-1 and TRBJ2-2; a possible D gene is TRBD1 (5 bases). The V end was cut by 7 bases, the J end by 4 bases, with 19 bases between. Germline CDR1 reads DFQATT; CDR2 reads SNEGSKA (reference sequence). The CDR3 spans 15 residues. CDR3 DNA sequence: TGCAGTGTGACGGCAGGGCAGCCGGGCACCGGGGAGCTGTTTTTT. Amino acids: CSVTAGQPGTGELFF.

As DNA, the CDR3 is TGTGCCAGCGGATCCTACGACGGACCGAACACTGAAGCTTTCTTT. It encodes CASGSYDGPNTEAFF. This chain uses TRBV28 with TRBJ1-1, with unresolved D. The CDR3 runs to 15 residues. Per germline, CDR1 MDHEN and CDR2 SYDVKM. Trimming took off 8 bases at V and 1 base at J, with 17 bases between the two ends.

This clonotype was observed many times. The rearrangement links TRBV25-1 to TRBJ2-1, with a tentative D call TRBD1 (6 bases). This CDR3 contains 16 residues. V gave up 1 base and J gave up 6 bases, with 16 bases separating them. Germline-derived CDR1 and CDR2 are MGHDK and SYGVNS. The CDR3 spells CASSESDSPGPNEQFF. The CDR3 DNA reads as TGTGCCAGCAGTGAATCGGACAGTCCCGGGCCCAATGAGCAGTTCTTC. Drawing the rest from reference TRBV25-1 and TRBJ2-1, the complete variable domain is EADIYQTPRYLVIGTGKKITLECSQTMGHDKMYWYQQDPGMELHLIHYSYGVNSTEKGDLSSESTVSRIRTEHFPLTLESARPSHTSQYLCASSESDSPGPNEQFFGPGTRLTVL.

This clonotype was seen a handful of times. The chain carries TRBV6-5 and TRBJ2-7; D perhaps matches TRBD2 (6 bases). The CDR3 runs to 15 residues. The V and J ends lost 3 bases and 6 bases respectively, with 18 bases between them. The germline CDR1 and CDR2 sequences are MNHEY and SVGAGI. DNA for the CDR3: TGTGCCAGCAGTTATTCCGGGAGTACGCCTGGCGAGCAGTACTTC. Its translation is CASSYSGSTPGEQYF.

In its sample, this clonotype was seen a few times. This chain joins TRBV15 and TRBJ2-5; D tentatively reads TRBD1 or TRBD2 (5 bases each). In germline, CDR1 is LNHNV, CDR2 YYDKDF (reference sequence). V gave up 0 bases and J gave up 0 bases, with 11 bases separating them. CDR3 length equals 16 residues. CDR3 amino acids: CATSRDSGRDQETQYF. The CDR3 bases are TGTGCCACCAGCAGAGATTCGGGACGGGACCAAGAGACCCAGTACTTC.